The rows below give T cell receptor beta chains drawn from one sample of a study of cytomegalovirus exposure and HLA in healthy donors. Produced via immunoSEQ multiplex PCR; TCRdb's table is partial and in-frame only. This sample has roughly 150,000 clones, with more than 9.5% found just once. Specimen: PBMCs. Receptor source: a man between 45 and 60 years old in good health and CMV-seronegative. Each CDR3 is given with its conserved first and last residue. A D gene is named only where the DNA matches it firmly. Some rows mark clone size as missing; the rest say once, few, many or name a class of expanded clone.

V: TRBV27; size: -; J: TRBJ2-3; D: TRBD1; DNA: TGTGCCAGCAGTTTCAGACAGGGGGCAGATACGCAGTATTTT; CDR3: CASSFRQGADTQYF
V: TRBV19; size: few; J: TRBJ1-4; D: TRBD1; DNA: TGTGCCAGTAGTACGACAGGGGGCGCGGAAAAACTGTTTTTT; CDR3: CASSTTGGAEKLFF
V: TRBV5-1; size: -; J: TRBJ2-3; D: -; DNA: TGCGCCAGCAGCTTGGGCTCAGGGTGGGATACGCAGTATTTT; CDR3: CASSLGSGWDTQYF
V: TRBV5-1; size: few; J: TRBJ2-5; D: -; DNA: TGCGCCAGCAGCTTAGGGAGCTTCCAAGAGACCCAGTACTTC; CDR3: CASSLGSFQETQYF
V: TRBV11-1; size: many; J: TRBJ1-2; D: TRBD1; DNA: TGTGCCAGCAGCTCCAGGACAGGGGTTGACGGCTACACCTTC; CDR3: CASSSRTGVDGYTF
V: TRBV5-1; size: few; J: TRBJ1-4; D: TRBD1; DNA: TGCGCCAGCAGCTTAATAGGCGGGACAGTTCTTAATGAAAAACTGTTTTTT; CDR3: CASSLIGGTVLNEKLFF
V: TRBV11-2; size: -; J: TRBJ1-5; D: TRBD1; DNA: TGTGCCAGCAGCAGCCGGGACAGGGGTGCCAGCAATCAGCCCCAGCATTTT; CDR3: CASSSRDRGASNQPQHF
V: TRBV7-9; size: few; J: TRBJ2-2; D: -; DNA: TGTGCCAGCAGCTTAAACGGGGTAGACACCGGGGAGCTGTTTTTT; CDR3: CASSLNGVDTGELFF
V: TRBV19; size: few; J: TRBJ1-1; D: -; DNA: TGTGCCAGTAGTCCGGGGATGAACACTGAAGCTTTCTTT; CDR3: CASSPGMNTEAFF
V: TRBV11-1; size: few; J: TRBJ1-2; D: -; DNA: TGTGCCAGCAGCTTAGGGTCGCAGCCGCGGCTCTATGGCTACACCTTC; CDR3: CASSLGSQPRLYGYTF
V: TRBV5-5; size: -; J: TRBJ2-3; D: -; DNA: TGTGCCAGCAGCTTGGTGCTAGCTGGGACAGATACGCAGTATTTT; CDR3: CASSLVLAGTDTQYF
V: TRBV29-1; size: few; J: TRBJ2-3; D: TRBD1; DNA: TGCAGCGTTGAGTGGACAGGGACAGATACGCAGTATTTT; CDR3: CSVEWTGTDTQYF
V: TRBV6-5; size: -; J: TRBJ2-1; D: -; DNA: TGTGCCAGCAGCCTCGACAGGAGCTCCTACAATGAGCAGTTCTTC; CDR3: CASSLDRSSYNEQFF
V: TRBV10-2; size: -; J: TRBJ2-7; D: TRBD2; DNA: TGCGCCAGCAGATCTAGCGGGAGTGGGGAGCAGTACTTC; CDR3: CASRSSGSGEQYF
V: TRBV4-2; size: few; J: TRBJ2-7; D: -; DNA: TGTGCCAGCAGCCAAGTAGGCAGGGATACCTACGAGCAGTACTTC; CDR3: CASSQVGRDTYEQYF
V: TRBV7-3; size: -; J: TRBJ2-1; D: TRBD2; DNA: TGTGCCAGCAGCTTGGGACTAGCTGATGAGCAGTTCTTC; CDR3: CASSLGLADEQFF
V: TRBV5-4; size: few; J: TRBJ2-3; D: -; DNA: TGTGCCAGCAGCTTGTTGGGCTCCGGTGCGGATACGCAGTATTTT; CDR3: CASSLLGSGADTQYF
V: TRBV5-1; size: once; J: TRBJ2-7; D: TRBD2; DNA: TGCGCCAGCAGCTTGGTACCGGGACTAGCGGGAGCCCAGGACGAGCAGTACTTC; CDR3: CASSLVPGLAGAQDEQYF
V: TRBV11-3; size: -; J: TRBJ2-7; D: TRBD1; DNA: TGTGCCAGCAGCATCAACCAGGGGGTTCGCGAGCAGTACTTC; CDR3: CASSINQGVREQYF
V: TRBV7-9; size: few; J: TRBJ1-5; D: -; DNA: TGTGCCAGCAGCTTAGGTGCACAGGACAATCAGCCCCAGCATTTT; CDR3: CASSLGAQDNQPQHF
V: TRBV5-1; size: few; J: TRBJ2-7; D: -; DNA: TGCGCCAGCAGCTTGGTTAGGGGGGGCTCCCGGGGGGAGCAGTACTTC; CDR3: CASSLVRGGSRGEQYF
V: TRBV19; size: -; J: TRBJ2-7; D: -; DNA: TGTGCCAGTAGTCGAAGGGGGTACGAGCAGTACTTC; CDR3: CASSRRGYEQYF
V: TRBV7-9; size: few; J: TRBJ1-6; D: TRBD1; DNA: TGTGCCAGCAGCCAGGGACAGGGGTTCTATAATTCACCCCTCCACTTT; CDR3: CASSQGQGFYNSPLHF
V: TRBV15; size: -; J: TRBJ2-7; D: TRBD1; DNA: TGTGCCACCAGCAGAGCCCGGGACAGCTCCTACGAGCAGTACTTC; CDR3: CATSRARDSSYEQYF
V: TRBV6-6; size: few; J: TRBJ1-1; D: -; DNA: TGTGCCAGCGGCCTTAGCGGCACTGAAGCTTTCTTT; CDR3: CASGLSGTEAFF
V: TRBV11-3; size: once; J: TRBJ2-1; D: -; DNA: TGTGCCAGCAGCTTAGTAGGGGATGAGCAGTTCTTC; CDR3: CASSLVGDEQFF
V: TRBV5-1; size: -; J: TRBJ2-7; D: -; DNA: TGCGCCAGCAGCCCGCAGGGAGGAGGCTCCTACGAGCAGTACTTC; CDR3: CASSPQGGGSYEQYF
V: TRBV4-2; size: few; J: TRBJ2-3; D: TRBD2; DNA: TGTGCCAGCAGCCAAGACGGGACTAGCGGGACCACGCAGTATTTT; CDR3: CASSQDGTSGTTQYF
V: TRBV4-1; size: -; J: TRBJ2-2; D: -; DNA: TGCGCCAGCAGCCAAGCCGGGGTCGGGGAGCTGTTTTTT; CDR3: CASSQAGVGELFF
V: TRBV7-2; size: -; J: TRBJ2-2; D: TRBD1; DNA: TGTGCCAGCACCCCGACAGGGTTAGTCTCCGGGGAGCTGTTTTTT; CDR3: CASTPTGLVSGELFF
V: TRBV5-1; size: -; J: TRBJ2-3; D: TRBD1; DNA: TGCGCCAGCAGCAACGGACAGGGCACAGATACGCAGTATTTT; CDR3: CASSNGQGTDTQYF
V: TRBV5-4; size: -; J: TRBJ2-7; D: TRBD1; DNA: TGTGCCAGCAGCCAAGGACAGGGAGCCTACGAGCAGTACTTC; CDR3: CASSQGQGAYEQYF
V: TRBV6-5; size: few; J: TRBJ1-5; D: -; DNA: TGTGCCAGCAGTTCCCGGACAGTGGGCAATCAGCCCCAGCATTTT; CDR3: CASSSRTVGNQPQHF
V: TRBV6-5; size: few; J: TRBJ1-2; D: -; DNA: TGTGCCAGCAGGAGAGGACAGATACTTTCCTATGGCTACACCTTC; CDR3: CASRRGQILSYGYTF
V: TRBV7-9; size: few; J: TRBJ2-5; D: TRBD2; DNA: TGTGCCAGCAGCTTACGCGCTAGCGGGAAACTGGAGACCCAGTACTTC; CDR3: CASSLRASGKLETQYF
V: TRBV5-4; size: -; J: TRBJ1-2; D: TRBD1; DNA: TGTGCCAGCAGCGGCAGGGGGGAGAGTGGCTACACCTTC; CDR3: CASSGRGESGYTF
V: TRBV21-1; size: few; J: TRBJ1-5; D: -; DNA: TGTGCCAGGTCCGGGAGGGACAGCAATCAGCCCCAGCATTTT; CDR3: CARSGRDSNQPQHF
V: TRBV5-1; size: -; J: TRBJ2-3; D: TRBD1; DNA: TGCGCCAGCAGCTTCACGCCGGGACAGATCACAGATACGCAGTATTTT; CDR3: CASSFTPGQITDTQYF
V: TRBV30; size: -; J: TRBJ2-1; D: -; DNA: TGTGCCTGGAGTGTACTAGGGGGGGGGAATGAGCAGTTCTTC; CDR3: CAWSVLGGGNEQFF
V: TRBV7-2; size: -; J: TRBJ1-4; D: TRBD1; DNA: TGTGCCAGCAGCTTAGGGGACAGGGCGGGTAATGAAAAACTGTTTTTT; CDR3: CASSLGDRAGNEKLFF
V: TRBV11-3; size: -; J: TRBJ2-3; D: TRBD2; DNA: TGTGCCAGCAGCTTAGGACTAGCGGGAGGAGTCACAGATACGCAGTATTTT; CDR3: CASSLGLAGGVTDTQYF
V: TRBV27; size: -; J: TRBJ1-2; D: -; DNA: TGTGCCAGCAGTTTGGACCATCGTCGGGGTGGCTACACCTTC; CDR3: CASSLDHRRGGYTF
V: TRBV7-8; size: few; J: TRBJ2-5; D: TRBD1; DNA: TGTGCCAGCAGCTTACATGGGACAGGGGGCCTTAGGGAGACCCAGTACTTC; CDR3: CASSLHGTGGLRETQYF
V: TRBV2; size: few; J: TRBJ1-4; D: TRBD1; DNA: TGTGCCAGCAGAGTAGTAAGGACAGGGGATCGTGAAAAACTGTTTTTT; CDR3: CASRVVRTGDREKLFF
V: TRBV28; size: few; J: TRBJ2-7; D: -; DNA: TGTGCCAGCATCACGGGACACGGATCCTACGAGCAGTACTTC; CDR3: CASITGHGSYEQYF
V: TRBV7-9; size: few; J: TRBJ2-3; D: TRBD1; DNA: TGTGCCAGCAGCCCACACAAAACAGGGGGCGCATCAGATACGCAGTATTTT; CDR3: CASSPHKTGGASDTQYF